This entry is about one T cell receptor (beta chain). TCRdb's table, derived via immunoSEQ multiplex PCR, lists solely in-frame clones and lacks some. The sample lists about 30,000 clones; about 88% were seen once. These data come from a study of T cell changes during pregnancy in multiple sclerosis. The CDR3 is 13 amino acids. Trimming cost V 10 bases and J 10 bases, with 17 bases left between them. Germline values: CDR1 MNHEY, CDR2 SVGAGI. The sequence was obtained from a female donor in good health, enrolled as a control in a pregnancy study. The rearrangement links TRBV6-5 to TRBJ1-6; D is undetermined. This material consisted of CD4+ T cells from peripheral blood mononuclear cells, taken in the second trimester of pregnancy. The CDR3 DNA reads TGTGCCACCAAAGCCGGGGTTAGCTCACCCCTCCACTTT. Translation: CATKAGVSSPLHF.